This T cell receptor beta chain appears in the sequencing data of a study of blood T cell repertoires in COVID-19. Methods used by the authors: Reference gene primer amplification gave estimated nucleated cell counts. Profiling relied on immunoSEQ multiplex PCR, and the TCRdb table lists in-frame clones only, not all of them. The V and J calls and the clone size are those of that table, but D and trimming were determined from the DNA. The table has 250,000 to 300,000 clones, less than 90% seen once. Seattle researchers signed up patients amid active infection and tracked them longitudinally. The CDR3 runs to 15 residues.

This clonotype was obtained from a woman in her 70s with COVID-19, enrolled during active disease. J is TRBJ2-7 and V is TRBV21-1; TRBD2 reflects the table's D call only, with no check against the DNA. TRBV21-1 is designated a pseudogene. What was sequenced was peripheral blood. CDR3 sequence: CASSHRRGSSYEQYF. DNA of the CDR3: TGTGCCAGCAGCCACAGGAGGGGCAGCTCCTACGAGCAGTACTTC.